This is a list of T cell receptor beta chains from one sample in a study of neurological immune-mediated disorders. TCRdb ran MiXCR on the 5' RACE reads and lists one entry per CDR3 protein. Of about 59,000 distinct CDR3 sequences in the sample, about 25% are singletons; the top ten hold around 4.5%. The sample consisted of PBMCs. These receptors came from a man in his sixties with HTLV-1-associated myelopathy (HAM/TSP). The CDR3 runs from the conserved cysteine through the conserved F or W. Each record gives: clone size, J gene, D gene, V gene, CDR3 protein, CDR3 DNA. A D gene is named only where the DNA matches it firmly. A row's size may be missing; if present it is once, few, many or a size class.

-	TRBJ2-6	-	TRBV6-5	CASSLGGSGANVLTF	TGTGCCAGCAGTTTAGGGGGATCTGGGGCCAACGTCCTGACTTTC
-	TRBJ1-5	-	TRBV3-1	CASSRAWGSQPQHF	TGTGCCAGCAGCCGCGCCTGGGGAAGTCAGCCCCAGCATTTT
many	TRBJ1-2	TRBD1	TRBV28	CAIQRPGGGNYGYTF	TGTGCCATCCAACGACCAGGGGGAGGGAACTATGGCTACACCTTC
-	TRBJ2-2	TRBD1	TRBV11-2	CASSSYRGNTGELFF	TGTGCCAGCAGCTCTTACAGGGGGAACACCGGGGAGCTGTTTTTT
-	TRBJ2-2	-	TRBV18	CASSPNAGELFF	TGTGCCAGCTCACCGAACGCCGGGGAGCTGTTTTTT
many	TRBJ2-7	-	TRBV20-1	CSARDSGGGRRSYEQYF	TGCAGTGCTAGAGATAGTGGGGGCGGGAGAAGATCCTACGAGCAGTACTTC
-	TRBJ1-1	-	TRBV20-1	CSARALGFEDEAFF	TGCAGTGCTAGAGCTCTGGGCTTCGAAGATGAAGCTTTCTTT
many	TRBJ2-7	TRBD2	TRBV11-3	CASSRESGSLLYEQYF	TGTGCCAGCAGCAGAGAGAGCGGGAGCTTACTCTACGAGCAGTACTTC
many	TRBJ2-5	TRBD2	TRBV15	CATSRDPSGRETQYF	TGTGCCACCAGCAGAGATCCTAGCGGGAGAGAGACCCAGTACTTC
many	TRBJ2-5	-	TRBV10-2	CASRPQTGSQYF	TGCGCCAGCAGACCTCAAACGGGCTCCCAGTACTTC